The 30 T cell receptor beta chains reported below all come from one sample, sequenced in a study of blood T cell repertoires in COVID-19. The assay was immunoSEQ multiplex PCR, and TCRdb's table has in-frame clones only and misses some. The sample shows around 80,000 clones, about four fifths of them seen only once. What was sequenced was peripheral blood. The receptors stem from a human donor in a cohort sampled during active COVID-19.

This rearrangement joins TRBV5-4 to TRBJ2-2, with D hard to call. CDR1 SGHNT and CDR2 YYREEE come from the germline V gene (reference sequence). Trimming cost V 1 base and J 3 bases, with 4 bases left between them. CDR3 size: 13 residues. The DNA of the CDR3 is TGTGCCAGCAGCTTGACAGACACCGGGGAGCTGTTTTTT. Its translation: CASSLTDTGELFF.

This clone is a singleton in its sample. V is TRBV5-6 and J is TRBJ1-2, with D uncertain. Germline loops: CDR1 SGHDT, CDR2 YYEEEE. There are 14 residues in the CDR3. V lost 0 bases and J lost 5, with 11 bases in between. The CDR3 here is CASSLAGRGYGYTF. CDR3 DNA: TGTGCCAGCAGCTTGGCGGGGAGAGGGTATGGCTACACCTTC.

The sample holds one count of this clone. The CDR3 loop reads CASEVQPFGNTIYF. CDR3 DNA sequence: TGTGCCAGCGAGGTTCAGCCGTTTGGAAACACCATATATTTT. This rearrangement joins TRBV6-5 to TRBJ1-3; D is uncertain. The CDR3 is 14 amino acids. The germline V gene encodes CDR1 MNHEY and CDR2 SVGAGI. Deletions cut 8 bases from V and 3 bases from J, with 14 bases between.

The chain links TRBV12-5 to TRBJ1-3; TRBD1 might be the D (6 bases). In germline, CDR1 is LGHNT, CDR2 FRNRAP. The CDR3 contains 15 residues. V dropped 4 bases and J dropped 2 bases, with 12 bases sitting between them. The CDR3 nucleotides are TGTGCTAGTGGTTCCCAAACAGGGACTGGAAACACCATATATTTT. Protein: CASGSQTGTGNTIYF.

This clone was found once. The CDR3 coding sequence is TGTGCCAGTAGGCGGCAGGGTACAGGTGAAAAACTGTTTTTT. Protein sequence: CASRRQGTGEKLFF. This chain connects TRBV19 to TRBJ1-4, with TRBD1 as a possible D gene (5 bases). Germline CDR1 is LNHDA and CDR2 is SQIVND (reference sequence). The CDR3 has 14 residues. The V gene lost 6 bases and the J gene lost 7 bases, with 15 bases spanning the gap.

The chain uses TRBV19 and TRBJ1-1; 10 positions match TRBD1. The CDR3 covers 13 residues. V was clipped by 8 bases and J by 5 bases; unmatched bases: 5. Germline-derived CDR1 and CDR2 are LNHDA and SQIVND (reference sequence). DNA of the CDR3: TGTGCCAGTGGGGACAGGGGAGGGACTGAAGCTTTCTTT. Encoded protein: CASGDRGGTEAFF.

The chain couples TRBV12-3 or TRBV12-4 to TRBJ1-1; D possibly corresponds to TRBD1 (6 bases). The CDR3 contains 13 residues. Trimming removed 6 bases from V and 1 base from J, with 9 bases in between. CDR3 region: CASSWDKNTEAFF. CDR3 in DNA: TGTGCCAGCAGCTGGGACAAGAACACTGAAGCTTTCTTT.

The chain couples TRBV2 to TRBJ1-2; tentative D call: TRBD1 (5 bases). The CDR3 is 14 residues long. Deletions cut 8 bases from V and 8 bases from J, with 21 bases between. CDR1 is SNHLY, CDR2 FYNNEI, per germline. The DNA of the CDR3 is TGTGCCAGCTGGTCCAGGGTGGAAAAAACCGGCTACACCTTC. This codes for CASWSRVEKTGYTF.

This clone has only a few counts. This chain connects TRBV5-4 to TRBJ2-7; D is undetermined. The CDR3 totals 16 residues. Germline CDR1 is SGHNT and CDR2 is YYREEE (reference sequence). Trimming left V 3 bases short and J 0 bases short, with 16 bases between. CDR3 bases: TGTGCCAGCAGCTCAACCCGTTTACTTTCCTCCTACGAGCAGTACTTC. Translating it yields CASSSTRLLSSYEQYF.

The chain has TRBV7-3 and TRBJ1-2; 10 nucleotides align to TRBD1. V lost 0 bases, J lost 5 bases, and 0 bases stayed unmatched. The CDR3 is made up of 14 amino acids. Looked up from germline, CDR1 is SGHTA and CDR2 is FQGTGA. CDR3 sequence (DNA): TGTGCCAGCAGCTTAACGGGACAGGGGTATGGCTACACCTTC. Translating it yields CASSLTGQGYGYTF.

The rearrangement uses TRBV7-2 and TRBJ2-1, with D perhaps TRBD1 (6 bases). This CDR3 has 13 amino acids. Germline V gene lookup returns CDR1 SGHTA and CDR2 FQGNSA. The V gene lost 2 bases and the J gene lost 6 bases, with 8 bases spanning the gap. As DNA, the CDR3 is TGTGCCAGCAGCTTAAACAGGGCCAATGAGCAGTTCTTC. It specifies CASSLNRANEQFF. Full variable domain (remainder filled in from reference TRBV7-2 and TRBJ2-1): GAGVSQSPSNKVTEKGKDVELRCDPISGHTALYWYRQSLGQGLEFLIYFQGNSAPDKSGLPSDRFSAERTGGSVSTLTIQRTQQEDSAVYLCASSLNRANEQFFGPGTRLTVL.

The chain uses TRBV5-1 and TRBJ1-1; no firm D call. Trimming removed 1 base from V and 1 base from J, with 8 bases in between. This CDR3 has 14 residues. Germline CDR1 reads SGHRS; CDR2 reads YFSETQ. The CDR3 nucleotides read TGCGCCAGCAGCTTGATGGGCTCGAACACTGAAGCTTTCTTT. As protein: CASSLMGSNTEAFF. The variable domain in full, with the rest retrieved from reference TRBV5-1 and TRBJ1-1, is KAGVTQTPRYLIKTRGQQVTLSCSPISGHRSVSWYQQTPGQGLQFLFEYFSETQRNKGNFPGRFSGRQFSNSRSEMNVSTLELGDSALYLCASSLMGSNTEAFFGQGTRLTVV.

A single count supports this clone. The chain links TRBV5-4 to TRBJ1-2, with 8 bases aligning to TRBD1. The germline V gene has CDR1 SGHNT and CDR2 YYREEE (reference sequence). The CDR3 is 15 amino acids. The V and J ends lost 0 bases and 5 bases, in that order; junction bases with no gene match: 6. CDR3 sequence: CASSLATGQGYGYTF. The DNA of the CDR3 is TGTGCCAGCAGCTTGGCCACAGGACAGGGATATGGCTACACCTTC.

CDR3 sequence reads: CASKGTLAKNIQYF. The CDR3 DNA reads as TGTGCCAGCAAAGGGACATTAGCCAAAAACATTCAGTACTTC. The chain carries TRBV6-5 and TRBJ2-4; D possibly corresponds to TRBD1 (6 bases). V was clipped by 7 bases and J by 0 bases, with 10 bases between them. The CDR3 has 14 amino acids. CDR1 is MNHEY, CDR2 SVGAGI, per germline.

This chain's CDR3 is CASSPGTRTTGELFF. The CDR3 nucleotides are TGTGCCAGCTCACCAGGGACTAGGACCACCGGGGAGCTGTTTTTT. This chain joins TRBV18 and TRBJ2-2; 8 bases align to TRBD2. CDR1 KGHSH and CDR2 LQKENI come from the germline V gene. The CDR3 has 15 amino acids. The ends lost 2 bases at V and 4 bases at J; junction bases unmatched: 3.

The rearrangement joins TRBV18 to TRBJ1-1; 8 bases match TRBD1. The J segment lost 4 bases and the V segment lost 3 bases, leaving 4 bases of the junction unmatched. In germline, CDR1 is KGHSH, CDR2 LQKENI. This CDR3 region has 14 residues. CDR3 sequence reads: CASSPSTGGTEAFF. The CDR3 region has the DNA TGTGCCAGCTCACCCTCCACAGGGGGCACTGAAGCTTTCTTT.

V gene TRBV2 combines with J gene TRBJ1-5; TRBD1 matches 9 bases. Germline lookup yields CDR1 SNHLY and CDR2 FYNNEI. CDR3 length equals 15 residues. V lost 6 bases and J lost 2; bases outside the gene matches: 5. CDR3 coding DNA: TGTGCCAGCAGCGGACAGGGGAAGGGCAATCAGCCCCAGCATTTT. Translating gives CASSGQGKGNQPQHF.

The chain links TRBV30 to TRBJ1-2; TRBD1 matches at 7 bases. After removal of 1 base from V and 4 bases from J, the junction contained 12 bases not matched to a gene. This CDR3 has 16 residues. CDR1 is GTSNPN and CDR2 is SVGIG in the germline V gene (reference sequence). CDR3 protein: CAWSDSLTGRVYGYTF. The DNA for the CDR3 is TGTGCCTGGAGTGATTCCCTGACAGGGCGGGTCTATGGCTACACCTTC.

This chain connects TRBV5-1 to TRBJ2-5, with 10 nucleotides matching TRBD2. Germline assignment: CDR1 SGHRS and CDR2 YFSETQ. The CDR3 runs 14 residues. V was clipped by 4 bases and J by 5 bases; unmatched bases: 5. The CDR3 nucleotides read TGCGCCAGCAGCCCGACTAGCGGGTATGAGACCCAGTACTTC. This gives the protein CASSPTSGYETQYF.

This clone was seen more than once but under ten times. The chain has TRBV9 and TRBJ2-1, with 7 bases aligning to TRBD2. Germline CDR1 is SGDLS and CDR2 is YYNGEE. The CDR3 contains 15 residues. Losses at the gene ends were 3 bases for V and 3 bases for J; bases not matched to a gene: 6. The CDR3 here is CASSEGAGSYNEQFF. The CDR3 region has the DNA TGTGCCAGCAGCGAAGGAGCGGGGAGCTACAATGAGCAGTTCTTC.

The J gene is TRBJ1-2, the V gene TRBV6-5; 8 bases map to TRBD1. The germline V gene encodes CDR1 MNHEY and CDR2 SVGAGI. After removal of 8 bases from V and 3 bases from J, the junction contained 8 bases not matched to a gene. CDR3 size: 14 residues. The CDR3 region has the DNA TGTGCCAGCGCCGAGCAGGGGGCTCACTATGGCTACACCTTC. This sequence encodes CASAEQGAHYGYTF.

This clone appeared once. The chain is built from TRBV27 and TRBJ2-7, with 7 bases fitting TRBD1. V lost 3 bases and J lost 0; bases outside the gene matches: 5. Germline V gene data show CDR1 as MNHEY and CDR2 as SMNVEV (reference sequence). CDR3 size: 15 residues. CDR3 sequence reads: CASSFSQGVSYEQYF. The CDR3 coding sequence is TGTGCCAGCAGTTTCTCCCAGGGGGTCTCCTACGAGCAGTACTTC.

CDR3 loop: CASSIGQARQTQYF. As DNA, the CDR3 is TGTGCCAGTAGTATAGGACAGGCCCGGCAGACCCAGTACTTC. V gene TRBV19 combines with J gene TRBJ2-5; tentative D call: TRBD1 (6 bases). Germline lookup yields CDR1 LNHDA and CDR2 SQIVND (reference sequence). With 1 base removed from V and 6 bases from J, the gap between germline ends came to 12 bases. The CDR3 runs 14 residues.

This clone has a single count. The genes are TRBV5-1 and TRBJ1-6; D ambiguous. The CDR3 length is 15 residues. Germline CDR1 and CDR2: SGHRS and YFSETQ. V lost 0 bases, J lost 5 bases, and 9 bases lay in between. The CDR3 loop is CASSLGGSDNSPLHF. DNA of the CDR3: TGCGCCAGCAGCTTGGGCGGTAGCGATAATTCACCCCTCCACTTT.

The V gene is TRBV18, the J gene TRBJ2-2; D gene uncertain. Trimming removed 3 bases from V and 1 base from J, with 9 bases in between. The germline CDR1 and CDR2 sequences are KGHSH and LQKENI. The CDR3 covers 15 residues. CDR3 DNA sequence: TGTGCCAGCTCACCTCGTCGGGTGAACACCGGGGAGCTGTTTTTT. It yields the protein CASSPRRVNTGELFF.

This clone has a single count. This chain connects TRBV29-1 to TRBJ1-3; D unresolved. Per germline, CDR1 SQVTM and CDR2 ANQGSEA. The germline V and J ends were trimmed by 5 bases and 2 bases, with 10 bases remaining between them. CDR3 size: 13 residues. The DNA of the CDR3 is TGCAGCGTTCTGGGCCGTCCTGGAAACACCATATATTTT. Amino acid sequence: CSVLGRPGNTIYF.

The CDR3 loop reads CASSPEVAGGENTQYF. The DNA for the CDR3 is TGTGCCAGCAGTCCCGAAGTGGCGGGGGGGGAAAATACGCAGTATTTT. This chain links TRBV27 with TRBJ2-3, with 9 bases that match TRBD2. This CDR3 has 16 residues. Germline V lookup: CDR1 MNHEY, CDR2 SMNVEV (reference sequence). V lost 5 bases and J lost 7; bases outside the gene matches: 13.

This chain connects TRBV7-9 to TRBJ2-3, with 12 bases fitting TRBD2. Germline V lookup: CDR1 SEHNR, CDR2 FQNEAQ (reference sequence). The V gene end was trimmed by 3 bases and the J gene end by 2 bases; junction bases not matched to a gene: 3. The CDR3 length is 16 residues. The CDR3 reads CASSLTSGRHTDTQYF. As DNA, the CDR3 is TGTGCCAGCAGCTTGACTAGCGGGAGACACACAGATACGCAGTATTTT.

This chain joins TRBV7-3 and TRBJ2-1; TRBD1 agrees at 11 bases. This CDR3 is built from 17 residues. J was trimmed by 7 bases and V by 4 bases; bases with no gene match: 12. Germline V gives CDR1 SGHTA, CDR2 FQGTGA. The CDR3 loop reads CASSWGQGEVPRNEQFF. The CDR3 DNA reads as TGTGCCAGCAGCTGGGGACAGGGGGAGGTCCCACGAAATGAGCAGTTCTTC. The full variable domain, in which reference TRBV7-3 and TRBJ2-1 provide the parts outside the CDR3, is GAGVSQTPSNKVTEKGKYVELRCDPISGHTALYWYRQSLGQGPEFLIYFQGTGAADDSGLPNDRFFAVRPEGSVSTLKIQRTERGDSAVYLCASSWGQGEVPRNEQFFGPGTRLTVL.

CDR3 DNA sequence: TGTGCCAGCAGCGTAGCTACAGGGGGAGCGGAGCAGTACTTC. This gives the protein CASSVATGGAEQYF. V is TRBV9 and J is TRBJ2-7; 8 nucleotides align to TRBD1. The CDR3 covers 14 residues. With V trimmed by 0 bases and J by 7 bases, 6 bases remained unmatched. The germline gives CDR1 SGDLS, CDR2 YYNGEE.